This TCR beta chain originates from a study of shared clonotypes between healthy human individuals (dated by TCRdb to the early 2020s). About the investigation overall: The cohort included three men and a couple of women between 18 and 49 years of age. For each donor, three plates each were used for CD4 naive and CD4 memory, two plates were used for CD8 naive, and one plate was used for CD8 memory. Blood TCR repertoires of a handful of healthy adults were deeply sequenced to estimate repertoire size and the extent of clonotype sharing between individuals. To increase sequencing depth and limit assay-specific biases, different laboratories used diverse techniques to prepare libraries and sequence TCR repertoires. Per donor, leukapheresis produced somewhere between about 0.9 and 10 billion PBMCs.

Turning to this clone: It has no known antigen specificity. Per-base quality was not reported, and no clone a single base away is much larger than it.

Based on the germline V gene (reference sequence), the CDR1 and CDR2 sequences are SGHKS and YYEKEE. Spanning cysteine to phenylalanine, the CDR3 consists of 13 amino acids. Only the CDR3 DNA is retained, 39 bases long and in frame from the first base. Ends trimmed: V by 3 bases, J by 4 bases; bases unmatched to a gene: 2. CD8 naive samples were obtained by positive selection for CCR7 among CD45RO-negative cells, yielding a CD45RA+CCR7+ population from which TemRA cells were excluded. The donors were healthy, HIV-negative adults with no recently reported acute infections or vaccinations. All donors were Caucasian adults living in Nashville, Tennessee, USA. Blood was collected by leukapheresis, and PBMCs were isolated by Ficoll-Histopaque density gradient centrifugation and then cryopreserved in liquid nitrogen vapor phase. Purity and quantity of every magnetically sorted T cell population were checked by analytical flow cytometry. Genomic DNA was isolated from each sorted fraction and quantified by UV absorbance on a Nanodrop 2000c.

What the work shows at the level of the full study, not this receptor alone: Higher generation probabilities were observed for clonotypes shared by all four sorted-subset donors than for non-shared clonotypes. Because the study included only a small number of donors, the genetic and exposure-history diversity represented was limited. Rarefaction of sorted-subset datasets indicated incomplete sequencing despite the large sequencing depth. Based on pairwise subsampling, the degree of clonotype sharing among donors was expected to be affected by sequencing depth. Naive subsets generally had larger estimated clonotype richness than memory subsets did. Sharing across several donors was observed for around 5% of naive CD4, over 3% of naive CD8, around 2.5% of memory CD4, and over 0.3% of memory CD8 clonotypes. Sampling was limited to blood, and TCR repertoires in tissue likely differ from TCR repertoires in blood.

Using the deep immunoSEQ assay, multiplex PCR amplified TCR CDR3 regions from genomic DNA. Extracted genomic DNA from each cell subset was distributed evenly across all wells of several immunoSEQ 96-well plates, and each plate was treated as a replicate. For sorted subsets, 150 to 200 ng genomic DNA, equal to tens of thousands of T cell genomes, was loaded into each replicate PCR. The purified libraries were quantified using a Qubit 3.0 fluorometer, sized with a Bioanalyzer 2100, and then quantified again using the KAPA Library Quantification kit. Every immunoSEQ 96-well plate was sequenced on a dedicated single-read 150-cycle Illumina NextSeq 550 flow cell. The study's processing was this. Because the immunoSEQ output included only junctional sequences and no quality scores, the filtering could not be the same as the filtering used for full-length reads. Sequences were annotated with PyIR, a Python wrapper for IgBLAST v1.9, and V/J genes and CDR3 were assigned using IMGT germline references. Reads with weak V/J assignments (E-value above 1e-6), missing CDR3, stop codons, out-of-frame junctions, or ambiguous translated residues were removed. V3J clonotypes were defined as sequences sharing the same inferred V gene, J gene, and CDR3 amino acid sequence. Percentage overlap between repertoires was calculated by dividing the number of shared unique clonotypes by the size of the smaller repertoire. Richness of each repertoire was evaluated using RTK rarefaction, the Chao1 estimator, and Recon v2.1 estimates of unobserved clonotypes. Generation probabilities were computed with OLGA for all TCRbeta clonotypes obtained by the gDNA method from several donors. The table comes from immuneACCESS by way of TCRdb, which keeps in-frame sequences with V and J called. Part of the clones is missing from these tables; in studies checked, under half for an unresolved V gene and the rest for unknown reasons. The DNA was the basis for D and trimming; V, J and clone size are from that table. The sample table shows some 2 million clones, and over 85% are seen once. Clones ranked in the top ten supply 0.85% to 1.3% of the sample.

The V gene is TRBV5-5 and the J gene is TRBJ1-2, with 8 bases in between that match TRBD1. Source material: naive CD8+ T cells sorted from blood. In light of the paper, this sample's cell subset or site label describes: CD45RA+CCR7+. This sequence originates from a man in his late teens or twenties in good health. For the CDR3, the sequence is CASSSGQGYGYTF. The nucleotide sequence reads TGTGCCAGCAGCTCCGGACAGGGCTATGGCTACACCTTC.